Sequencing of this T cell receptor (beta chain) was carried out in a study of blood T cells in healthy people across ages. The V gene lost 0 bases and the J gene lost 3 bases, with 11 bases spanning the gap. The germline V gene has CDR1 SGHRS and CDR2 YFSETQ. The CDR3 sequence is 15 residues long. The authors ran a second PCR of about 7 to 11 cycles using a sample-barcoded 5' primer and a J-beta primer mix. TCRdb redid the calling of the 5' RACE reads with MiXCR, one entry per CDR3 protein. This sample carries about 900,000 distinct CDR3 sequences, around 62% of them seen once, and the ten largest clones take roughly 26%. Donors ranged from roughly 6 to 100 years old and were healthy Caucasians in Russia. PBMCs were isolated at a quantity of at least 6 million per sample.

The chain uses TRBV5-1 and TRBJ2-3; unclear D gene. Input material: blood. The receptor was isolated from a man between 25 and 39 years old in good health. CDR3 DNA sequence: TGCGCCAGCAGCTTGGAGTTCAGGTCGACAGATACGCAGTATTTT. It encodes CASSLEFRSTDTQYF.